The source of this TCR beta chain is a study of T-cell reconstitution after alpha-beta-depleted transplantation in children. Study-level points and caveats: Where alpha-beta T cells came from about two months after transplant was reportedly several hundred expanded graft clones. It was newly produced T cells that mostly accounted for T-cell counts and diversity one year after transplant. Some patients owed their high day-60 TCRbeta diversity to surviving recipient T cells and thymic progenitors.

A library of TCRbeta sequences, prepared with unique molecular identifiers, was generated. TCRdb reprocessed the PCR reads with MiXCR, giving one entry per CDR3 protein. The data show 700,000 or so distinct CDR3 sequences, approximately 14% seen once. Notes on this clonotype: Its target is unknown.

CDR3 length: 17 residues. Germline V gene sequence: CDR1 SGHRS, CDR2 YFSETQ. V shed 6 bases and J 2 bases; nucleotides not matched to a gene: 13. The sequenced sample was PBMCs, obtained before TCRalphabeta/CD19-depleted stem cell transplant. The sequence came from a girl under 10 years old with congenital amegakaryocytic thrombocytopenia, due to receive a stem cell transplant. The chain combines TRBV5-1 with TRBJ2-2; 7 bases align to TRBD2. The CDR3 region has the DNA TGCGCCAGCAAACTTCCTAAAGGGACTACCAACACCGGGGAGCTGTTTTTT. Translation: CASKLPKGTTNTGELFF. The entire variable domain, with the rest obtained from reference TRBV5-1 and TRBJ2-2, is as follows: KAGVTQTPRYLIKTRGQQVTLSCSPISGHRSVSWYQQTPGQGLQFLFEYFSETQRNKGNFPGRFSGRQFSNSRSEMNVSTLELGDSALYLCASKLPKGTTNTGELFFGEGSRLTVL.